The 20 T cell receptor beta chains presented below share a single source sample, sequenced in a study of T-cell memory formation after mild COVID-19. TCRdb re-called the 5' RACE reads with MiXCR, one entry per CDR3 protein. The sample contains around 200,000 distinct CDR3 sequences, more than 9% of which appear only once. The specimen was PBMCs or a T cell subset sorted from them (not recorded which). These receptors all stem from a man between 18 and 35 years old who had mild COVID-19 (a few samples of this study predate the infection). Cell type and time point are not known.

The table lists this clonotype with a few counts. The CDR3 DNA reads as TGCAGTGCTAGAATGGGTCAAGGAAACACCATATATTTT. Amino acids: CSARMGQGNTIYF. J is TRBJ1-3 and V is TRBV20-1; D gene uncertain. V gave up 2 bases and J gave up 4 bases, with 9 bases separating them. This CDR3 region has 13 residues. Per germline, CDR1 DFQATT and CDR2 SNEGSKA (reference sequence).

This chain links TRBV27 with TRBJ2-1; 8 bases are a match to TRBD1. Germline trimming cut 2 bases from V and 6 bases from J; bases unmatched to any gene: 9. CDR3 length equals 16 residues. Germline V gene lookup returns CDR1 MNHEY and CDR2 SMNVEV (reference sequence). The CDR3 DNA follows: TGTGCCAGCAGTTTAGGTGGGACAGGAGTCATCAATGAGCAGTTCTTC. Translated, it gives CASSLGGTGVINEQFF.

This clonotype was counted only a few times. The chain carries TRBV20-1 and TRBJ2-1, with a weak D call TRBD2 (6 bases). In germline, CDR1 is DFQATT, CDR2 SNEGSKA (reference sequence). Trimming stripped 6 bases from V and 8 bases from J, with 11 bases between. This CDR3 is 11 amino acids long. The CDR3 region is CSARDWDEQFF. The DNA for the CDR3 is TGCAGTGCGAGGGACTGGGATGAGCAGTTCTTC.

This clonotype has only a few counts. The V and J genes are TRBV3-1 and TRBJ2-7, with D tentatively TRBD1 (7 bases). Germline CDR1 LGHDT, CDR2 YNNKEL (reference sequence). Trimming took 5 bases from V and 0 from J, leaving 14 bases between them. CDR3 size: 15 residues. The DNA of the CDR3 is TGTGCCAGCAGCAAGACAGGGAGGAGCTCCTACGAGCAGTACTTC. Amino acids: CASSKTGRSSYEQYF.

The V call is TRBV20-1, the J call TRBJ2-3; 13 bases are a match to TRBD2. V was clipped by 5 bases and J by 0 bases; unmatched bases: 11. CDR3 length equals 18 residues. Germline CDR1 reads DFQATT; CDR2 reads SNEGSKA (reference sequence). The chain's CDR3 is CSADVLAGGLFSTDTQYF. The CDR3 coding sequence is TGCAGTGCTGATGTACTAGCGGGGGGGCTGTTTAGCACAGATACGCAGTATTTT.

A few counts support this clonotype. The CDR3 nucleotides are TGTGCCAGCAGCCTCCGCACAGGGGGGAACACCGGGGAGCTGTTTTTT. Translated: CASSLRTGGNTGELFF. The chain employs TRBV14 and TRBJ2-2, with 8 bases that match TRBD1. Germline loops: CDR1 SGHDN, CDR2 FVKESK. Unmatched junction bases numbered 5, after V lost 4 bases and J lost 1 base. This CDR3 spans 16 amino acids.

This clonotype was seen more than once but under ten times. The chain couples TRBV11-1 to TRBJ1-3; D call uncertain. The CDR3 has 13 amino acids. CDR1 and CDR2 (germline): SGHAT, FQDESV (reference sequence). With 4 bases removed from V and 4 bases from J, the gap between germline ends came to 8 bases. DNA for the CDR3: TGTGCCAGCAGCTCCCAAACGGGAAACACCATATATTTT. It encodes CASSSQTGNTIYF.

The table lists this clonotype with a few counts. CDR3 nucleotide sequence: TGTGCCAGCAGCCAAGTCAGTCAGGGGGCCTGGACTGAAGCTTTCTTT. This translates into CASSQVSQGAWTEAFF. The rearrangement links TRBV3-1 to TRBJ1-1; 8 bases map to TRBD1. Germline CDR1 LGHDT, CDR2 YNNKEL (reference sequence). The CDR3 has 16 amino acids. The J segment lost 5 bases and the V segment lost 1 base, leaving 9 bases of the junction unmatched.

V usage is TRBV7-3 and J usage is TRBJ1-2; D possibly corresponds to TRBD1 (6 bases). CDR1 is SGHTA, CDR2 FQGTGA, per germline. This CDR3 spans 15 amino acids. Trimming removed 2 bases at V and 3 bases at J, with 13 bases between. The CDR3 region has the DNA TGTGCCAGCAGCTTAGGCCAGGGACACGACTATGGCTACACCTTC. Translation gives CASSLGQGHDYGYTF.

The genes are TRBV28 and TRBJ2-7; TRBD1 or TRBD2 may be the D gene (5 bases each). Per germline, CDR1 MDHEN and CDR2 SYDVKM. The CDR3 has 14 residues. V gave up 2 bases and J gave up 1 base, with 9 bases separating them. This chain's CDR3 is CASSLVGESYEQYV. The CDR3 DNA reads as TGTGCCAGCAGTTTAGTGGGGGAGTCCTACGAGCAGTACGTC.

The CDR3 region has the DNA TGCGCCAGCAGGGGCCCGGGTGGCTCCTACGAGCAGTACTTC. Its translation is CASRGPGGSYEQYF. The chain carries TRBV5-1 and TRBJ2-7; D unresolved. Trimming pared 5 bases from V and 0 bases from J, leaving 12 bases between. Germline V gene lookup returns CDR1 SGHRS and CDR2 YFSETQ. This CDR3 is 14 amino acids long.

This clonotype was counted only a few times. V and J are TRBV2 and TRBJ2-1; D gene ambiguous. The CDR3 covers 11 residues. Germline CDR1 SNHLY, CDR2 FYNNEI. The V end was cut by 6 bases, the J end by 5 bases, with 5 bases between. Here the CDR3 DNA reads TGTGCCAGCAGGATGAACAATGAGCAGTTCTTC. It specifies CASRMNNEQFF.

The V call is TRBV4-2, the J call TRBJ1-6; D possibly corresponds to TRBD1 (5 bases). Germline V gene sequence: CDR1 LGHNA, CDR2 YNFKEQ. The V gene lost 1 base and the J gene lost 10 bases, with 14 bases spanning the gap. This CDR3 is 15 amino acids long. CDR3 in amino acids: CASSQGGGVNSPLHF. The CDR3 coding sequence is TGTGCCAGCAGCCAAGGGGGGGGGGTCAACTCACCCCTCCACTTT.

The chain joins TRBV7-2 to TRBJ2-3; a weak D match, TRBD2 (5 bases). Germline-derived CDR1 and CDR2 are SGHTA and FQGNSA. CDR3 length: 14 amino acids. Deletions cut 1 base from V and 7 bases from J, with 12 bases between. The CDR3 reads CASSLGSSINTQYF. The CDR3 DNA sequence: TGTGCCAGCAGCTTAGGGTCTAGCATCAATACGCAGTATTTT. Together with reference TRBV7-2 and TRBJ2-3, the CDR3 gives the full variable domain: GAGVSQSPSNKVTEKGKDVELRCDPISGHTALYWYRQSLGQGLEFLIYFQGNSAPDKSGLPSDRFSAERTGGSVSTLTIQRTQQEDSAVYLCASSLGSSINTQYFGPGTRLTVL.

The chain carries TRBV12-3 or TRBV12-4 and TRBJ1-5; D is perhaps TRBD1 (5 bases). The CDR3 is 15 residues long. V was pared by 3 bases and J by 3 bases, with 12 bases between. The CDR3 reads CASSLGGRDNQPQHF. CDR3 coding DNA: TGTGCCAGCAGTTTGGGGGGGAGGGACAATCAGCCCCAGCATTTT.

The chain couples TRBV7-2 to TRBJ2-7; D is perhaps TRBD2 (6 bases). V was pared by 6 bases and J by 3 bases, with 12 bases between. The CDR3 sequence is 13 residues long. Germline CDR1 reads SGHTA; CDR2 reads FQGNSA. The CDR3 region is CASSRMRDYEQYV. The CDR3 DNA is TGTGCCAGCAGTAGAATGCGGGACTACGAGCAGTACGTC.

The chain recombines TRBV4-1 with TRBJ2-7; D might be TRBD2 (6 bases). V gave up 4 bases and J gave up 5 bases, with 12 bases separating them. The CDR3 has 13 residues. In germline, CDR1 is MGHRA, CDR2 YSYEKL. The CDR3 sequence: CASSLSPGDEQYF. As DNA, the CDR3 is TGCGCCAGCAGCCTCAGTCCGGGGGACGAGCAGTACTTC.

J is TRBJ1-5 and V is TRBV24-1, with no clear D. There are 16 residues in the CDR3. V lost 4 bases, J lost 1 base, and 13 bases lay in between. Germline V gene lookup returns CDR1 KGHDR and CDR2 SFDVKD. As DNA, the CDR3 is TGTGCCACCAGTGACTCCGTGGGCAGAAGCAATCAGCCCCAGCATTTT. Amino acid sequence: CATSDSVGRSNQPQHF.

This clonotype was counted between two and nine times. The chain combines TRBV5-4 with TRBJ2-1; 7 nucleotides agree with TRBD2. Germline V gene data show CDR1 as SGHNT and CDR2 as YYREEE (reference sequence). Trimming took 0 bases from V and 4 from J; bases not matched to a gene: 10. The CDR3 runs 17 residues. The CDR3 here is CASSLGVRQGLYNEQFF. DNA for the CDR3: TGTGCCAGCAGCTTGGGGGTCCGGCAGGGACTATACAATGAGCAGTTCTTC.

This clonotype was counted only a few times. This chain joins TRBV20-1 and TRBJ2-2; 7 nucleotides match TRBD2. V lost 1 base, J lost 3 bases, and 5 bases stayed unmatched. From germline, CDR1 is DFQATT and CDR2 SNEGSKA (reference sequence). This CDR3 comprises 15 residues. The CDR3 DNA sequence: TGCAGTGCTAGAGCCAGCGGGGTTTACACCGGGGAGCTGTTTTTT. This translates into CSARASGVYTGELFF.